The clone carrying this T cell receptor beta chain ranks as medium-sized. Its antigen is as yet unknown. The germline V gene has CDR1 MNHEY and CDR2 SVGAGI. This CDR3 is 13 amino acids long. Trimming shortened V by 4 bases and J by 2 bases, and 8 bases separated the two germline ends. This sample is drawn from a study of read filtering for tumor transcriptome and immune sequencing. Study information: Fewer than ten patients were R-ISS I, more than 15 were R-ISS II, about seven were R-ISS III.

Every patient had bone marrow sampled while the disease was active. Study findings and constraints: Correlation between methods rose after single-read clonotypes were removed.

From roughly 390 ng of RNA, a library with molecular barcoded alpha/delta and beta/gamma adaptors was made. One entry per CDR3 protein, called by TCRdb with MiXCR from the reads. The sample comprises about 10,000 distinct CDR3 sequences, approximately 15% of which are singletons, and 25% to 30% rests with the top ten. The chain links TRBV6-5 to TRBJ1-1, with D unclear. Sequencing was carried out using a population of CD138-negative cells sorted from bone marrow. The TCR was taken from a donor at least 40 years old with multiple myeloma. The CDR3 nucleotides are TGTGCCAGCAGTTCGGACTTAAACACTGAAGCTTTCTTT. Translating gives CASSSDLNTEAFF.